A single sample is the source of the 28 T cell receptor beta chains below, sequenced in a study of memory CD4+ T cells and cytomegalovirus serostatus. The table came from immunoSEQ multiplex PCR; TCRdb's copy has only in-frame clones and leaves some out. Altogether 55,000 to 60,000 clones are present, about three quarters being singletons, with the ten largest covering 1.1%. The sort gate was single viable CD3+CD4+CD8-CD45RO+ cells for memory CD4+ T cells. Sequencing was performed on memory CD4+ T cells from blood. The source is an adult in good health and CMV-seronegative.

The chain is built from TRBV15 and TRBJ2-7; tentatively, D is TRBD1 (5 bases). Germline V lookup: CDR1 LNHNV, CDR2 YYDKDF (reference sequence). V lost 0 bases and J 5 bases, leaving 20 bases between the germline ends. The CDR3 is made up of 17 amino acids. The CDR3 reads CATSRDRGKGEPHEQYF. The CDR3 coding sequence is TGTGCCACCAGCAGAGATCGTGGTAAAGGGGAACCCCACGAGCAGTACTTC.

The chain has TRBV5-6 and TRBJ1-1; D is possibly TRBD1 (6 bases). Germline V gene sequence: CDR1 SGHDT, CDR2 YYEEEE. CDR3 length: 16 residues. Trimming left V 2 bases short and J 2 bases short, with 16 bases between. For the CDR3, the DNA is TGTGCCAGCAGCTTTGGCAGGGGCGCGGGTAACACTGAAGCTTTCTTT. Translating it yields CASSFGRGAGNTEAFF.

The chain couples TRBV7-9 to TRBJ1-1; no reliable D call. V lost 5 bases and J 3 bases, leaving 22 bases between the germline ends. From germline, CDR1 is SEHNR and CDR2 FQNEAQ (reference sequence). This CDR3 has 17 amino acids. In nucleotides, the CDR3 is TGTGCCAGCAGCCTAGGTCGGACGGGCAATGGGGACACTGAAGCTTTCTTT. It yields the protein CASSLGRTGNGDTEAFF.

In DNA, the CDR3 is TGTGCCAGCAGCTTAGATTCTACTTTATACAATGAGCAGTTCTTC. This gives the protein CASSLDSTLYNEQFF. The chain couples TRBV11-3 to TRBJ2-1; D call uncertain. CDR3 length: 15 amino acids. Germline V lookup: CDR1 SGHNT, CDR2 YENEEA. Trimming stripped 0 bases from V and 4 bases from J, with 10 bases between. The full variable domain, in which reference TRBV11-3 and TRBJ2-1 provide the parts outside the CDR3, is EAGVVQSPRYKIIEKKQPVAFWCNPISGHNTLYWYLQNLGQGPELLIRYENEEAVDDSQLPKDRFSAERLKGVDSTLKIQPAELGDSAVYLCASSLDSTLYNEQFFGPGTRLTVL.

CDR3 nucleotide sequence: TGTGCCAGCAGACGGGACGCGTACCAAGAGACCCAGTACTTC. It yields the protein CASRRDAYQETQYF. This chain links TRBV5-4 with TRBJ2-5; the D gene could be TRBD1 or TRBD2 (5 bases each). The V gene's germline CDR1 is SGHNT and CDR2 YYREEE (reference sequence). CDR3 length: 14 amino acids. V shed 5 bases and J shed 0 bases, with 11 bases lying between them.

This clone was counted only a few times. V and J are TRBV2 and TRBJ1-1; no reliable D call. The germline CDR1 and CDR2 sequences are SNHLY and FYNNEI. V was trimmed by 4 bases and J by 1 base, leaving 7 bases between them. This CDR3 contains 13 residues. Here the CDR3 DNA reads TGTGCCAGCAGTGGGGGAAGGAACACTGAAGCTTTCTTT. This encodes CASSGGRNTEAFF. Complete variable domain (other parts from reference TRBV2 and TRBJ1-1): EPEVTQTPSHQVTQMGQEVILRCVPISNHLYFYWYRQILGQKVEFLVSFYNNEISEKSEIFDDQFSVERPDGSNFTLKIRSTKLEDSAMYFCASSGGRNTEAFFGQGTRLTVV.

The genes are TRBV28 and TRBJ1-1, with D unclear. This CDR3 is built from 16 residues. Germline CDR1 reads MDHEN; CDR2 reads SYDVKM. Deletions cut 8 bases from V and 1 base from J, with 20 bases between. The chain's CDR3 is CASRLRRAGRNTEAFF. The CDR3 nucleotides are TGTGCCAGCCGACTCCGTAGGGCGGGGAGGAACACTGAAGCTTTCTTT.

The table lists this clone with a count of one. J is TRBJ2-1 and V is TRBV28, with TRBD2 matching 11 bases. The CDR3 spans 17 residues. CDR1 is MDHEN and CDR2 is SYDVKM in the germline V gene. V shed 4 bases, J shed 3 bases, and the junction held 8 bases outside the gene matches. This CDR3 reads CASSSLRTSGSYNEQFF. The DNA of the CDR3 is TGTGCCAGCAGTTCACTCCGAACTAGCGGGAGCTACAATGAGCAGTTCTTC.

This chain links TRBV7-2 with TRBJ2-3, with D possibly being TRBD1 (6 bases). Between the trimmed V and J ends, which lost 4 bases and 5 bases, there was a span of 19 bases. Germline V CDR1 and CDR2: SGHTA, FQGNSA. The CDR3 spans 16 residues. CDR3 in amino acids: CASSWGQVVSRDTQYF. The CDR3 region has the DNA TGTGCCAGCAGCTGGGGGCAAGTGGTTTCTCGAGATACGCAGTATTTT. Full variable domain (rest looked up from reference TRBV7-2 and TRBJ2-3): GAGVSQSPSNKVTEKGKDVELRCDPISGHTALYWYRQSLGQGLEFLIYFQGNSAPDKSGLPSDRFSAERTGGSVSTLTIQRTQQEDSAVYLCASSWGQVVSRDTQYFGPGTRLTVL.

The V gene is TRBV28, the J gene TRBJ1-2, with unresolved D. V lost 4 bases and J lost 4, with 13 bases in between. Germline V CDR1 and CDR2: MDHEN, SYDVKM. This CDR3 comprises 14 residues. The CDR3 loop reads CASSSSALVYGYTF. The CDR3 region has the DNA TGTGCCAGCAGTTCGTCTGCACTCGTCTATGGCTACACCTTC.

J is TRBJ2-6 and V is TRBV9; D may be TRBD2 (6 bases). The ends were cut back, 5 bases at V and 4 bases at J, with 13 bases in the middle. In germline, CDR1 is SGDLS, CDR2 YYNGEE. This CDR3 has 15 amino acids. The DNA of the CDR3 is TGTGCCAGCAGTGGGAGCGGGTTCGGGGCCAACGTCCTGACTTTC. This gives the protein CASSGSGFGANVLTF.

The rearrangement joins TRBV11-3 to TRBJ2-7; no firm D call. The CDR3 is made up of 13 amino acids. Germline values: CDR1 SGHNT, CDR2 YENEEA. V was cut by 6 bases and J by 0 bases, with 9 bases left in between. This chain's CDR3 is CASRGWSSYEQYF. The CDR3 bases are TGTGCCAGCAGAGGATGGAGCTCCTACGAGCAGTACTTC.

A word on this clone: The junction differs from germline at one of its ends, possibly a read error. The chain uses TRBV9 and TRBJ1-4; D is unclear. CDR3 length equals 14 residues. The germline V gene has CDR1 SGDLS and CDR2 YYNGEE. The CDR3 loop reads CASSVGMTYEKLFF. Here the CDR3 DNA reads TGTGCCAGCAGCGTAGGGATGACTTATGAGAAACTGTTTTTT. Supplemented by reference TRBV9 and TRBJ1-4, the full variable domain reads DSGVTQTPKHLITATGQRVTLRCSPRSGDLSVYWYQQSLDQGLQFLIQYYNGEERAKGNILERFSAQQFPDLHSELNLSSLELGDSALYFCASSVGMTYEKLFFGSGTQLSVL.

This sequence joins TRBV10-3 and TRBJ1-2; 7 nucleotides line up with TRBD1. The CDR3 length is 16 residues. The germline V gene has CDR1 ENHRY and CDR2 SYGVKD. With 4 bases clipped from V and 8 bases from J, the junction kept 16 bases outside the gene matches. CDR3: CAISGTGENTMLGYTF. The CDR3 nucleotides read TGTGCCATCAGTGGGACAGGAGAAAATACTATGCTGGGCTACACCTTC.

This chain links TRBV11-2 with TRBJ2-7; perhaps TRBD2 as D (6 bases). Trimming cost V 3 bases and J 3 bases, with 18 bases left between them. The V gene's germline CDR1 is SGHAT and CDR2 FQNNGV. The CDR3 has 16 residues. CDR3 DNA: TGTGCCAGCAGCTTCTTTCCGGGAGAGGGCAACTACGAGCAGTACTTC. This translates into CASSFFPGEGNYEQYF.

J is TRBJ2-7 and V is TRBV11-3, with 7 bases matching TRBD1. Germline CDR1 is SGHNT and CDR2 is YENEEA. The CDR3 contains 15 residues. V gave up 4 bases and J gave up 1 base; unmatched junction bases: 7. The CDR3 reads CASSWKGTVSYEQYF. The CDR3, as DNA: TGTGCCAGCAGCTGGAAAGGGACAGTTTCCTACGAGCAGTACTTC.

The CDR3 nucleotides are TGCGCCAGCAGTGTCTCGACCGGGGAGCTGTTTTTT. Protein sequence: CASSVSTGELFF. This chain joins TRBV5-1 and TRBJ2-2; D remains ambiguous. Per germline, CDR1 SGHRS and CDR2 YFSETQ. V shed 5 bases and J shed 5 bases, with 7 bases lying between them. The CDR3 loop spans 12 amino acids.

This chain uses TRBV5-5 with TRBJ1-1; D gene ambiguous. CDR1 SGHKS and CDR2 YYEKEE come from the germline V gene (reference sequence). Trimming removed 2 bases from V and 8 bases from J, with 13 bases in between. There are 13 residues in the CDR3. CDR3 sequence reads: CASSLVGIPEAFF. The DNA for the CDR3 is TGTGCCAGCAGCTTAGTGGGCATCCCAGAAGCTTTCTTT.

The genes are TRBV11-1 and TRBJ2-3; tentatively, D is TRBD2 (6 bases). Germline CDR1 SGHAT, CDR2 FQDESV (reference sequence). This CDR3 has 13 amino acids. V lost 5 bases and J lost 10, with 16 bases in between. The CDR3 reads CASSAPPAGAQYF. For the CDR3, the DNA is TGTGCCAGCAGCGCCCCTCCAGCGGGTGCGCAGTATTTT.

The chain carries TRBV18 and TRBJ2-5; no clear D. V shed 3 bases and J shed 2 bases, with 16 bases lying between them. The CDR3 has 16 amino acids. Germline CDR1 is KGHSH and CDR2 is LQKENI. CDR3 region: CASSPGAHNLQETQYF. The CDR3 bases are TGTGCCAGCTCACCCGGTGCCCACAACCTACAAGAGACCCAGTACTTC.

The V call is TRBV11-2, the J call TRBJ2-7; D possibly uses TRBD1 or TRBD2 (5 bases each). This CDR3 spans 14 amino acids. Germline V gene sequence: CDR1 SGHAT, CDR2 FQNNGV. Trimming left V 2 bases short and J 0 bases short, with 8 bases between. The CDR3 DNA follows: TGTGCCAGCAGCTTACAGGGACCCTCCTACGAGCAGTACTTC. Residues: CASSLQGPSYEQYF.

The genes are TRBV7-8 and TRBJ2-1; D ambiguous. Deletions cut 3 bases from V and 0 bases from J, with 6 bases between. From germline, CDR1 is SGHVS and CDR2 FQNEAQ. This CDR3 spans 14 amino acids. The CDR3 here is CASSFSGSYNEQFF. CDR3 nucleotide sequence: TGTGCCAGCAGCTTCTCCGGCTCCTACAATGAGCAGTTCTTC.

The CDR3 bases are TGTGCCAGCAGCGTAGGGTGGGCCCGGGGGGACGAGCAGTACTTC. Translated, it gives CASSVGWARGDEQYF. The rearrangement joins TRBV9 to TRBJ2-7; 7 nucleotides align to TRBD2. The ends lost 0 bases at V and 5 bases at J; junction bases unmatched: 8. Germline V CDR1 and CDR2: SGDLS, YYNGEE. The CDR3 is 15 amino acids.

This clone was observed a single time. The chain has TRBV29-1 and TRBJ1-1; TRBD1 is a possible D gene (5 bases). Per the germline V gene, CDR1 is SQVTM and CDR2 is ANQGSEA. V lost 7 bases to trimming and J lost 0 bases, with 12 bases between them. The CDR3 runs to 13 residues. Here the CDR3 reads CSARASMNTEAFF. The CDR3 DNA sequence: TGCAGCGCCAGGGCCTCAATGAACACTGAAGCTTTCTTT.

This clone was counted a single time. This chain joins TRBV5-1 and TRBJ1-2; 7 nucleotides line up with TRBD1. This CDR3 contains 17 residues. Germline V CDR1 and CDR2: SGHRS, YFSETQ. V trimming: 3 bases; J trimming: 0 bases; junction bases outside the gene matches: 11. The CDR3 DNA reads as TGCGCCAGCAGCTACCGACAGGGCCGTACCTCTAACTATGGCTACACCTTC. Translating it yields CASSYRQGRTSNYGYTF.

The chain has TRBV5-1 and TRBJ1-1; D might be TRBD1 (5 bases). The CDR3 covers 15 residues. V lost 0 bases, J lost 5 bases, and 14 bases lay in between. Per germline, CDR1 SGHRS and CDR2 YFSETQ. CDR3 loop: CASSLVGPWGTEAFF. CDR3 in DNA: TGCGCCAGCAGCTTGGTAGGCCCGTGGGGGACTGAAGCTTTCTTT. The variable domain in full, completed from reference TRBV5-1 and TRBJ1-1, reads KAGVTQTPRYLIKTRGQQVTLSCSPISGHRSVSWYQQTPGQGLQFLFEYFSETQRNKGNFPGRFSGRQFSNSRSEMNVSTLELGDSALYLCASSLVGPWGTEAFFGQGTRLTVV.

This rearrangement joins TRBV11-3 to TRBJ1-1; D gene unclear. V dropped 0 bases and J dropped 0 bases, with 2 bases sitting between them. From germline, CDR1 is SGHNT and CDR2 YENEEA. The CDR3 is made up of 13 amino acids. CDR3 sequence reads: CASSLDLNTEAFF. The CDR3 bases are TGTGCCAGCAGCTTAGACTTGAACACTGAAGCTTTCTTT.

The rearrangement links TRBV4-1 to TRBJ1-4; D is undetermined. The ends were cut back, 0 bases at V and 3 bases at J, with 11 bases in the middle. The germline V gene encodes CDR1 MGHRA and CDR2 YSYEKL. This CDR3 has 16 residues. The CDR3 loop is CASSQDWNGSNEKLFF. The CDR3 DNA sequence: TGCGCCAGCAGCCAAGACTGGAACGGCTCTAATGAAAAACTGTTTTTT.